Shown below are 20 T cell receptor beta chains from a single sample sequenced in a study of vaccination effects on CD4 cells after COVID-19. These receptors have no identified antigens. Here immunoSEQ multiplex PCR was the method, and the copy in TCRdb shows in-frame clones only, minus some. The sample lists roughly 20,000 clones, about two thirds occurring once. The ViraFEST assay expanded antigen-specific CD4+ T cells with viral peptide pools before sequencing. CD4+ T cell isolation took place after about nine days of culture. All vaccine recipients tested negative for nucleocapsid antibodies and had never contracted SARS-CoV-2 infection. Sequenced here: CD4+ T cells from PBMCs cultured with HCoV-NL63 spike peptides, sampled before COVID-19 vaccination. The receptor set was obtained from a human donor who received a COVID-19 vaccine.

The rearrangement joins TRBV5-1 to TRBJ1-3; 8 bases fit TRBD1. This CDR3 is built from 18 residues. Germline CDR1 is SGHRS and CDR2 is YFSETQ. J lost 0 bases, V lost 0 bases, and 8 bases had no gene match. The CDR3: CASSLGPPGQDSGNTIYF. CDR3 DNA sequence: TGCGCCAGCAGCTTGGGGCCCCCGGGACAGGACTCTGGAAACACCATATATTTT.

This clone came up once. The chain joins TRBV7-2 to TRBJ1-2, with D uncertain. The germline gives CDR1 SGHTA, CDR2 FQGNSA. The ends were cut back, 1 base at V and 4 bases at J, with 10 bases in the middle. This CDR3 has 14 amino acids. This CDR3 reads CASSLERVSYGYTF. For the CDR3, the DNA is TGTGCCAGCAGCTTAGAGAGGGTGAGCTATGGCTACACCTTC.

As DNA, the CDR3 is TGTGCCAGCACCCCCCCATCAGACAGTTTCGACTCCTATGGCTACACCTTC. Residues: CASTPPSDSFDSYGYTF. V and J are TRBV7-8 and TRBJ1-2, with D possibly TRBD1 on 5 matching bases. This CDR3 comprises 17 residues. Trimming cost V 7 bases and J 4 bases, with 25 bases left between them. Germline CDR1 reads SGHVS; CDR2 reads FQNEAQ. The full variable domain, rest sourced from reference TRBV7-8 and TRBJ1-2, is GAGVSQSPRYKVAKRGQDVALRCDPISGHVSLFWYQQALGQGPEFLTYFQNEAQLDKSGLPSDRFFAERPEGSVSTLKIQRTQQEDSAVYLCASTPPSDSFDSYGYTFGSGTRLTVV.

CDR3 DNA: TGCGCCAGCAGCTTGGCGGTGATGGGCACTGAAGCTTTCTTT. This translates into CASSLAVMGTEAFF. The chain recombines TRBV5-1 with TRBJ1-1; D ambiguous. Germline CDR1 reads SGHRS; CDR2 reads YFSETQ. Trimming pared 0 bases from V and 4 bases from J, leaving 10 bases between. The CDR3 consists of 14 residues.

The chain recombines TRBV6-5 with TRBJ2-7, with D unclear. In germline, CDR1 is MNHEY, CDR2 SVGAGI. Trimming stripped 4 bases from V and 4 bases from J, with 11 bases between. The CDR3 sequence is 13 residues long. The CDR3 here is CASSSWGKYEQYF. The CDR3 DNA sequence: TGTGCCAGCAGTTCGTGGGGTAAATACGAGCAGTACTTC.

V and J are TRBV2 and TRBJ2-7, with 7 bases lining up with TRBD2. CDR3 length: 13 residues. In germline, CDR1 is SNHLY, CDR2 FYNNEI. Trimming removed 4 bases from V and 9 bases from J; junction bases left unmatched: 9. The CDR3 nucleotides read TGTGCCAGCAGTGTAAGACTAGCAGAAACGCAGTACTTC. Its translation is CASSVRLAETQYF.

The V call is TRBV5-1, the J call TRBJ2-2, with 8 bases fitting TRBD2. Germline V gene sequence: CDR1 SGHRS, CDR2 YFSETQ. Trimming cost V 3 bases and J 0 bases; bases outside gene matches: 4. This CDR3 spans 16 amino acids. CDR3 protein: CASSSLAGSNTGELFF. The CDR3 DNA follows: TGCGCCAGCAGCTCCTTAGCGGGATCGAACACCGGGGAGCTGTTTTTT.

The J gene is TRBJ2-4, the V gene TRBV18; D not resolved. Trimming pared 3 bases from V and 0 bases from J, leaving 15 bases between. The CDR3 loop spans 17 amino acids. The germline V gene encodes CDR1 KGHSH and CDR2 LQKENI. CDR3 sequence reads: CASSPLPQRLAKNIQYF. In DNA form, the CDR3 reads TGTGCCAGCTCACCCCTCCCACAGCGTCTAGCCAAAAACATTCAGTACTTC.

This chain uses TRBV5-1 with TRBJ2-1, with D possibly being TRBD2 (5 bases). The CDR3 length is 16 residues. Trimming stripped 3 bases from V and 0 bases from J, with 13 bases between. Germline values: CDR1 SGHRS, CDR2 YFSETQ. CDR3 DNA: TGCGCCAGCAGCTCTGGACCCGGGAACTCCTACAATGAGCAGTTCTTC. Translating it yields CASSSGPGNSYNEQFF.

This clone was counted between two and nine times. This chain links TRBV2 with TRBJ2-7; 8 nucleotides line up with TRBD1. The germline V gene has CDR1 SNHLY and CDR2 FYNNEI. Trimming at V came to 6 bases and at J to 7 bases, leaving 11 bases not matched to a gene. The CDR3 consists of 14 residues. The CDR3 loop reads CASSLGQATSEQYF. CDR3 bases: TGTGCCAGCAGCTTGGGACAGGCTACGTCTGAGCAGTACTTC.

V and J are TRBV10-3 and TRBJ2-4, with 11 positions matching TRBD1. The germline CDR1 and CDR2 sequences are ENHRY and SYGVKD. The V segment lost 1 base and the J segment 8 bases; nucleotides outside the gene matches: 1. CDR3 length: 14 amino acids. The CDR3 DNA sequence: TGTGCCATCAGTGAGTTGGGACAGGGGGACATTCAGTACTTC. It yields the protein CAISELGQGDIQYF.

This chain uses TRBV6-5 with TRBJ2-7; 12 bases agree with TRBD2. Losses at the gene ends were 0 bases for V and 4 bases for J; bases not matched to a gene: 1. The CDR3 is 15 amino acids. From germline, CDR1 is MNHEY and CDR2 SVGAGI. CDR3 coding DNA: TGTGCCAGCAGTTACTCGACTAGCGGGAGTTACGAGCAGTACTTC. Its protein is CASSYSTSGSYEQYF.

This clone has more than one count but fewer than ten. The chain joins TRBV7-8 to TRBJ1-1; the match to TRBD1 covers 7 bases. CDR3 length: 14 residues. V was pared by 6 bases and J by 8 bases, with 12 bases of the junction left unmatched. CDR1 SGHVS and CDR2 FQNEAQ come from the germline V gene. The CDR3 reads CASSQDRVVREAFF. The CDR3 nucleotides read TGTGCCAGCAGTCAAGACAGGGTCGTTAGAGAAGCTTTCTTT.

The V gene is TRBV7-8, the J gene TRBJ1-1, with D possibly matching TRBD1 (6 bases). The CDR3 totals 13 residues. The ends were cut back, 5 bases at V and 11 bases at J, with 18 bases in the middle. CDR1 SGHVS and CDR2 FQNEAQ come from the germline V gene. The CDR3 reads CASSHREGGWAFF. CDR3 DNA sequence: TGTGCCAGCAGCCACAGGGAAGGCGGTTGGGCTTTCTTT.

The chain joins TRBV19 to TRBJ2-2, with 9 bases matching TRBD2. The junction had 6 bases not matched to a gene; V was cut back by 4 bases and J by 3 bases. CDR1 and CDR2 (germline): LNHDA, SQIVND (reference sequence). This CDR3 is 16 amino acids long. CDR3 protein: CASSKATSGDTGELFF. The CDR3 bases are TGTGCCAGTAGTAAGGCGACTAGCGGAGACACCGGGGAGCTGTTTTTT.

This rearrangement joins TRBV28 to TRBJ1-2; no clear D. From germline, CDR1 is MDHEN and CDR2 SYDVKM. V gave up 4 bases and J gave up 5 bases, with 5 bases separating them. The CDR3 length is 11 residues. CDR3 sequence (DNA): TGTGCCAGCAGTTCTAGATATGGCTACACCTTC. Amino acid sequence: CASSSRYGYTF.

This clone is medium-sized. The chain employs TRBV2 and TRBJ1-2; D is unclear. Trimming took 9 bases from V and 4 from J, leaving 6 bases between them. The CDR3 extends over 10 amino acids. Germline values: CDR1 SNHLY, CDR2 FYNNEI. CDR3 sequence reads: CASRTYGYTF. The CDR3 coding sequence is TGTGCCAGTCGAACCTATGGCTACACCTTC.

This chain links TRBV11-2 with TRBJ1-1; no clear D. With 4 bases removed from V and 1 base from J, the gap between germline ends came to 7 bases. The germline gives CDR1 SGHAT, CDR2 FQNNGV. This CDR3 is 13 amino acids long. The CDR3 spells CASSSASNTEAFF. DNA for the CDR3: TGTGCCAGCAGCTCAGCCTCGAACACTGAAGCTTTCTTT.

Turning to this clone: Being one base from a much bigger clone, this may be a read error. This rearrangement joins TRBV19 to TRBJ1-3, with unresolved D. The germline V gene encodes CDR1 LNHDA and CDR2 SQIVND (reference sequence). The CDR3 is made up of 14 amino acids. V was shortened by 10 bases and J by 2 bases, with 15 bases between the two germline ends. This CDR3 reads CANSRSGTGNTIYF. The CDR3 nucleotides are TGTGCCAATTCCCGGAGCGGCACTGGAAACACCATATATTTT.

V and J are TRBV30 and TRBJ1-2; 10 bases are shared with TRBD1. Germline CDR1 is GTSNPN and CDR2 is SVGIG (reference sequence). Losses at the gene ends were 3 bases for V and 7 bases for J; bases not matched to a gene: 5. The CDR3 is 13 residues long. CDR3 sequence (DNA): TGTGCCTGGAGGAGACAGGGGGCAAGTGGCTACACCTTC. This encodes CAWRRQGASGYTF.